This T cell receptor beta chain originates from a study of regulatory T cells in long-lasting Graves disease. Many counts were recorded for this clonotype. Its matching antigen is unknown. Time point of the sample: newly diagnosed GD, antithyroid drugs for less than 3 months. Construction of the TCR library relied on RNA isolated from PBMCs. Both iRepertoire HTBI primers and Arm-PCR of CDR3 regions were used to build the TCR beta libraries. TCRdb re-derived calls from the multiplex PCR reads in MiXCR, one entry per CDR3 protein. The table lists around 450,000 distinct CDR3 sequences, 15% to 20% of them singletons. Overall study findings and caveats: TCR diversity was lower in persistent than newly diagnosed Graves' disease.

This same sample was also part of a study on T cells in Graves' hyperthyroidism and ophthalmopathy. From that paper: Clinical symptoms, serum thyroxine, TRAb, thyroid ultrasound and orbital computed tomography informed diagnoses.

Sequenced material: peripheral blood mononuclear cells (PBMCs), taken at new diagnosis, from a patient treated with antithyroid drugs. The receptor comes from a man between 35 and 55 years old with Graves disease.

Here the CDR3 reads CSARDLDRGYQETQYF. The CDR3 DNA sequence: TGCAGTGCTAGAGATTTGGACAGGGGATACCAAGAGACCCAGTACTTC. The V and J genes are TRBV20-1 and TRBJ2-5; 9 bases are a match to TRBD1. Germline loops: CDR1 DFQATT, CDR2 SNEGSKA (reference sequence). The CDR3 has 16 amino acids. V dropped 0 bases and J dropped 0; count of bases not matched to a gene: 5.